This is a list of T cell receptor beta chains from one sample in a study of blood T cell repertoires in COVID-19. Only in-frame clones appear in the TCRdb table, and some are missing; sequencing was by immunoSEQ multiplex PCR. The sample records around 140,000 clones, roughly 89% being singletons. The specimen was peripheral blood. These receptors originate from a man aged 55 to 70 with COVID-19, enrolled during active disease. CDR3s include the opening cysteine and the closing phenylalanine or tryptophan. Fields, in order: V gene, J gene, D gene, clone size, CDR3 protein, CDR3 DNA. The D gene is left open where the match is weak. Some rows mark clone size as missing; the rest say once, few, many or name a class of expanded clone.

V gene: TRBV4-1; J gene: TRBJ2-5; D gene: -; clone size: -; CDR3 protein: CASSHGDLQETQYF; CDR3 DNA: TGCGCCAGCAGCCACGGGGACTTACAAGAGACCCAGTACTTC
V gene: TRBV27; J gene: TRBJ2-2; D gene: -; clone size: -; CDR3 protein: CASSYRGSGTGELFF; CDR3 DNA: TGTGCCAGCAGTTATCGGGGGTCTGGGACCGGGGAGCTGTTTTTT
V gene: TRBV6-5; J gene: TRBJ1-5; D gene: -; clone size: -; CDR3 protein: CASSTGNQPQHF; CDR3 DNA: TGTGCCAGCAGTACAGGGAATCAGCCCCAGCATTTT
V gene: TRBV10-3; J gene: TRBJ1-1; D gene: -; clone size: -; CDR3 protein: CAISKELANTEAFF; CDR3 DNA: TGTGCCATCAGCAAAGAATTAGCTAACACTGAAGCTTTCTTT
V gene: TRBV10-3; J gene: TRBJ2-6; D gene: -; clone size: few; CDR3 protein: CAIRSFTGRGPGANVLTF; CDR3 DNA: TGTGCCATCAGGTCTTTTACAGGGAGGGGACCTGGGGCCAACGTCCTGACTTTC
V gene: TRBV3-1/TRBV3-2; J gene: TRBJ2-7; D gene: TRBD1; clone size: -; CDR3 protein: CASSKGQGGPYEQYF; CDR3 DNA: TGTGCCAGCAGCAAAGGACAGGGGGGCCCCTACGAGCAGTACTTC
V gene: TRBV7-9; J gene: TRBJ2-5; D gene: TRBD2; clone size: -; CDR3 protein: CASSLALAAETQYF; CDR3 DNA: TGTGCCAGCAGCTTAGCCCTAGCGGCGGAGACCCAGTACTTC
V gene: TRBV6-2/TRBV6-3; J gene: TRBJ2-6; D gene: -; clone size: once; CDR3 protein: CASSYLASGANVLTF; CDR3 DNA: TGTGCCAGCAGTTACCTGGCATCTGGGGCCAACGTCCTGACTTTC
V gene: TRBV6-5; J gene: TRBJ2-7; D gene: TRBD2; clone size: -; CDR3 protein: CASSYTGTSGIYEQYF; CDR3 DNA: TGTGCCAGCAGTTACACCGGGACTAGCGGGATCTACGAGCAGTACTTC
V gene: TRBV28; J gene: TRBJ1-1; D gene: -; clone size: -; CDR3 protein: CASSLGSQNTEAFF; CDR3 DNA: TGTGCCAGCAGTTTGGGGAGCCAGAACACTGAAGCTTTCTTT